The present T cell receptor beta chain was sequenced within a study of cytomegalovirus exposure and HLA in healthy donors. PCR involved 60 Vbeta and 13 Jbeta primers. Some clones are missing from TCRdb's copy, which holds only in-frame ones; the method was immunoSEQ multiplex PCR. The sample comprises under 200,000 clones, 68% of which are singletons, and roughly 1.4% rests with the top ten. Notes on this clone: What it binds is unknown.

Findings and caveats of the study: Follow-up analysis seemed to connect common viral pathogens with several of the most significant clusters identified. Association of 15,000 to 20,000 TCR beta sequences with HLA alleles was found at 0.05 false discovery rate in a later analysis.

The receptor's source is a man in his fifties in good health and CMV-seronegative. The specimen sequenced was PBMCs.

CDR3 amino acids: CASSARGGNTIYF. For the CDR3, the DNA is TGTGCCAGTAGTGCCAGAGGTGGAAACACCATATATTTT. V and J are TRBV19 and TRBJ1-3, with D uncertain. CDR1 LNHDA and CDR2 SQIVND come from the germline V gene (reference sequence). The CDR3 loop spans 13 amino acids. Trimming left V 5 bases short and J 3 bases short, with 8 bases between.